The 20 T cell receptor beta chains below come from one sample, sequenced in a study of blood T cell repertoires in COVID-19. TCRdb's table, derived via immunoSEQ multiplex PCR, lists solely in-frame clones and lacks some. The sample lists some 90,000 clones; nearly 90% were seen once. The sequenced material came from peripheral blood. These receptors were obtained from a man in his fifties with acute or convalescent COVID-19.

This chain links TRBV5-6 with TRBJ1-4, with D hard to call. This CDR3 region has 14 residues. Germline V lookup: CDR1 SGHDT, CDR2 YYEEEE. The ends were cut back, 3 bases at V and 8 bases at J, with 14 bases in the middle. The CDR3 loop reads CASSYSGKMEKLFF. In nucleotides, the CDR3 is TGTGCCAGCAGCTACAGTGGTAAGATGGAAAAACTGTTTTTT.

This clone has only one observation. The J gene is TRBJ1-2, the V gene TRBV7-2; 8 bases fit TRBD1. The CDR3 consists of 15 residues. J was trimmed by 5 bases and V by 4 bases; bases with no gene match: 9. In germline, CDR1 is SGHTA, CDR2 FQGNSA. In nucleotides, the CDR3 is TGTGCCAGCAGCTCCGGGACAGGAGATTTTTATGGCTACACCTTC. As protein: CASSSGTGDFYGYTF.

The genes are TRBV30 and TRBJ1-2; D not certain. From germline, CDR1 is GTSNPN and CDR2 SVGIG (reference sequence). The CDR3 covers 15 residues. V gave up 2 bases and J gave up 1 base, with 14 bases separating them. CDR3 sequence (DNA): TGTGCCTGGAGTCGGGAAGCTTTTGATAACTATGGCTACACCTTC. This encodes CAWSREAFDNYGYTF.

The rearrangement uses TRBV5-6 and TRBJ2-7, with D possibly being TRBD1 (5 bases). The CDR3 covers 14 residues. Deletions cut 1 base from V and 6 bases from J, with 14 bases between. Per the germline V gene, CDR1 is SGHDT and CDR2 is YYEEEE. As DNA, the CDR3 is TGTGCCAGCAGCTTGCGAGGAATAAGGGGCGAGCAGTACGTC. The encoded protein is CASSLRGIRGEQYV.

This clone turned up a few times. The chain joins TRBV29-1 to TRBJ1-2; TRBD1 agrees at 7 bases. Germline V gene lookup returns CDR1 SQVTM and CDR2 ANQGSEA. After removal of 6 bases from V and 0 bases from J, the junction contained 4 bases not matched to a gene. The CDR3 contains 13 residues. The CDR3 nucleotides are TGCAGCGTGACTGACAGGGCTAACTATGGCTACACCTTC. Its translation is CSVTDRANYGYTF.

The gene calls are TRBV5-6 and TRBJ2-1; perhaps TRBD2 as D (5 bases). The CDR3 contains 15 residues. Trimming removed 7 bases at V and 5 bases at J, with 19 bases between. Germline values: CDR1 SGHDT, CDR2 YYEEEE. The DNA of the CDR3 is TGTGCCAGCGGGATTCGCGGGCTGGGGAACAATGAGCAGTTCTTC. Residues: CASGIRGLGNNEQFF.

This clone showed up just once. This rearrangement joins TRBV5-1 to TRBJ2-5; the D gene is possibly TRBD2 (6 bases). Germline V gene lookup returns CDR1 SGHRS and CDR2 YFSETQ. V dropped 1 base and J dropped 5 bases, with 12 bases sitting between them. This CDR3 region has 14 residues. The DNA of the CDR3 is TGCGCCAGCAGCTTGCAATCGGGGGACGAGACCCAGTACTTC. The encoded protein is CASSLQSGDETQYF.

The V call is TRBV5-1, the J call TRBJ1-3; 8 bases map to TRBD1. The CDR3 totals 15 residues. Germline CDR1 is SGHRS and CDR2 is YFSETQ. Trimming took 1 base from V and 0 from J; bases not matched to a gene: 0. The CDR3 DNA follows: TGCGCCAGCAGCTTGACAGGGGGCTCTGGAAACACCATATATTTT. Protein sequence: CASSLTGGSGNTIYF. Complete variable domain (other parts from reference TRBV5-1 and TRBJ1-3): KAGVTQTPRYLIKTRGQQVTLSCSPISGHRSVSWYQQTPGQGLQFLFEYFSETQRNKGNFPGRFSGRQFSNSRSEMNVSTLELGDSALYLCASSLTGGSGNTIYFGEGSWLTVV.

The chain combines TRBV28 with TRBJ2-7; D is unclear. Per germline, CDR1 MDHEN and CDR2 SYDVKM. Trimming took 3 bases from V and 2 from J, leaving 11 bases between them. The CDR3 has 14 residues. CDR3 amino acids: CASSFTRSPYEQYV. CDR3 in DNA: TGTGCCAGCAGTTTTACGCGATCGCCCTACGAGCAGTACGTC.

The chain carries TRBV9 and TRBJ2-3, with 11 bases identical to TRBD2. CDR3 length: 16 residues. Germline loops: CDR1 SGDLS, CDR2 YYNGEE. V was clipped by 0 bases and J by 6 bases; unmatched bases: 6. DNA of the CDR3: TGTGCCAGCAGCGTAGTAGGGACTAGCGGAAGGGATACGCAGTATTTT. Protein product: CASSVVGTSGRDTQYF.

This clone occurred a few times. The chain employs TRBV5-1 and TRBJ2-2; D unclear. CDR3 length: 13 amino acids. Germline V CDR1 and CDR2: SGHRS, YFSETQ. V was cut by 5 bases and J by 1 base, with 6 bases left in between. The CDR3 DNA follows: TGCGCCAGCAGTCAGGAGAACACCGGGGAGCTGTTTTTT. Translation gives CASSQENTGELFF.

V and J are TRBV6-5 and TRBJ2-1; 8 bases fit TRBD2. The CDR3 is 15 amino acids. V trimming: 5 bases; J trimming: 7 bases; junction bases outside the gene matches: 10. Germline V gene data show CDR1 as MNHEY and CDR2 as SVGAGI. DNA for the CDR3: TGTGCCAGCAGTCGGTTTGGGACTAGTGGGAATGAGCAGTTCTTC. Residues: CASSRFGTSGNEQFF.

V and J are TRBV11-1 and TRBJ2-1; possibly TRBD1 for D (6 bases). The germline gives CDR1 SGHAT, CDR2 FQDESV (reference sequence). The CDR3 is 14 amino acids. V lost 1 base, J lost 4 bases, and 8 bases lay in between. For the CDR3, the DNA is TGTGCCAGCAGCTTAGAAGGGGGATACAATGAGCAGTTCTTC. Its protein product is CASSLEGGYNEQFF.

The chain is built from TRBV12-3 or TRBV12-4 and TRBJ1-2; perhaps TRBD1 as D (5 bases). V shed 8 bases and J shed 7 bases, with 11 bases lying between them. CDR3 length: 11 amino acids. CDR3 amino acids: CASARDFGYTF. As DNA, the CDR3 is TGTGCCAGCGCCAGGGATTTTGGCTACACCTTC.

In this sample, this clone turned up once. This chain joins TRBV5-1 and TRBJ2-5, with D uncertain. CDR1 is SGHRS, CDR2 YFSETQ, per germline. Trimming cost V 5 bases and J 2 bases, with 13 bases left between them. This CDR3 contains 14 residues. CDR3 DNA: TGCGCCAGCAGTCGCGATTCAAATCAAGAGACCCAGTACTTC. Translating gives CASSRDSNQETQYF.

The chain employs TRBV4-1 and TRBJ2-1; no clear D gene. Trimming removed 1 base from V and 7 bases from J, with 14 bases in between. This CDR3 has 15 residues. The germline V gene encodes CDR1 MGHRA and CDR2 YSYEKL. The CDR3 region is CASSQGLITGNEQFF. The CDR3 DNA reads TGCGCCAGCAGCCAAGGCCTAATAACCGGTAATGAGCAGTTCTTC.

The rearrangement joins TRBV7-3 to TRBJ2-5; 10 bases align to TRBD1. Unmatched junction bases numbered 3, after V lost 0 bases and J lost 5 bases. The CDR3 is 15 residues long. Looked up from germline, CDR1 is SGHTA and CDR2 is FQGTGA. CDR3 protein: CASSLTGTGDETQYF. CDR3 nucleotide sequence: TGTGCCAGCAGCTTAACGGGGACAGGGGATGAGACCCAGTACTTC.

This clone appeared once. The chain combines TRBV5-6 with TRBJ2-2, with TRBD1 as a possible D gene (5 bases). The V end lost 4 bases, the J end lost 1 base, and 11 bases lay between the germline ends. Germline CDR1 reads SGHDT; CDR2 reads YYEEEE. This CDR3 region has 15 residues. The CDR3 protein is CASSLVDRNTGELFF. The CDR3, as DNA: TGTGCCAGCAGCCTGGTTGACAGGAACACCGGGGAGCTGTTTTTT.

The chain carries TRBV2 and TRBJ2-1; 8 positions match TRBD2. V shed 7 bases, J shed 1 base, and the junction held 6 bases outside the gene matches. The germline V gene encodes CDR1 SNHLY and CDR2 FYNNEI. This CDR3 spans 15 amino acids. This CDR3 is CASKSGGLSYNEQFF. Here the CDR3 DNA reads TGTGCCAGCAAGAGCGGGGGCTTATCCTACAATGAGCAGTTCTTC.

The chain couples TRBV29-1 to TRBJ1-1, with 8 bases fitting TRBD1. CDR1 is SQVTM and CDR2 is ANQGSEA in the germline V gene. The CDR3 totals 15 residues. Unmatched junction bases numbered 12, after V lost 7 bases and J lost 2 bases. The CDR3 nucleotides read TGCAGCGCAGCATCTTCGGACAGGGCAAACACTGAAGCTTTCTTT. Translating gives CSAASSDRANTEAFF.